The sequence of this TCR beta chain was determined in a study of response to subunit inactivated influenza vaccine. This clonotype showed up just a few times. TCRdb re-analysed the RT-PCR reads in MiXCR, keeping a single row per CDR3 protein. The data show some 520,000 distinct CDR3 sequences, with 15% to 20% seen just once and about 3% held by the top ten. The CDR3 loop spans 15 amino acids. Germline CDR1 reads SGHAT; CDR2 reads FQNNGV. V was clipped by 5 bases and J by 2 bases; unmatched bases: 7. The gene calls are TRBV11-2 and TRBJ2-7; 9 nucleotides match TRBD1. The TCR originated in a man aged 50 to 69 who received an inactivated influenza vaccine. The specimen comprised CD4+ T cells sorted from PBMCs, sampled roughly 24 months after vaccination. The CDR3 sequence is CASSDRTGVTYEQYF. The DNA for the CDR3 is TGTGCCAGCAGCGATCGGACAGGGGTGACCTACGAGCAGTACTTC.